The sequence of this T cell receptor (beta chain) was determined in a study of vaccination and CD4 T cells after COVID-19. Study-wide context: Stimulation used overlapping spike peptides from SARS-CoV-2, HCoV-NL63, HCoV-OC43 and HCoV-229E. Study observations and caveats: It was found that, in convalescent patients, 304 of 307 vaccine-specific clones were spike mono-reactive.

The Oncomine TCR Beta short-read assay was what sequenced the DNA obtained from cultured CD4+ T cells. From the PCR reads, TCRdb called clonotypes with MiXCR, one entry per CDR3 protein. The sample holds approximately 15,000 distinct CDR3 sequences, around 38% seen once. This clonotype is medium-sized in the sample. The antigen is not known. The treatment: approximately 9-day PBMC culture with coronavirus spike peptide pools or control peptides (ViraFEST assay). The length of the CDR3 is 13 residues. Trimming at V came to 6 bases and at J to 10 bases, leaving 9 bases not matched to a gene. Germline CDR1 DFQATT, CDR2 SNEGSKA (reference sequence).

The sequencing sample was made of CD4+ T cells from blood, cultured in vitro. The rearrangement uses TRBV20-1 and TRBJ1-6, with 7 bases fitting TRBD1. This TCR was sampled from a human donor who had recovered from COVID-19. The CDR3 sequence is CSAATGYESPLHF. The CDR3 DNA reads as TGCAGTGCCGCGACAGGGTATGAGTCACCCCTCCACTTT.